The 22 T cell receptor beta chains below all came from one sample that was sequenced in a study of technical replicates of blood from several donors (dated by TCRdb to 2016 to 2017). The library was generated by the immunoSEQ multiplex PCR assay. TCRdb carries this immuneACCESS record with in-frame sequences only. Its versions omit some clonotypes, under half of them owing to an unresolved V gene in the studies checked, with the rest unexplained. In this sample the table shows over 90,000 clones, approximately 96% of which occur a single time. Roughly 0.33% of the sample comes from the top ten. The specimen was T cells isolated from PBMCs. All receptors derive from a human donor in good health.

The V and J genes are TRBV13 and TRBJ2-1; TRBD1 is a possible D gene (6 bases). Trimming pared 6 bases from V and 9 bases from J, leaving 12 bases between. The CDR3 loop spans 12 amino acids. The germline V gene encodes CDR1 PRHDT and CDR2 FYEKMQ (reference sequence). CDR3 residues: CASRTGSGEQFF. The CDR3 DNA sequence: TGTGCCAGCAGAACAGGGTCTGGTGAGCAGTTCTTC. The full variable domain, rest sourced from reference TRBV13 and TRBJ2-1, is AAGVIQSPRHLIKEKRETATLKCYPIPRHDTVYWYQQGPGQDPQFLISFYEKMQSDKGSIPDRFSAQQFSDYHSELNMSSLELGDSALYFCASRTGSGEQFFGPGTRLTVL.

The J gene is TRBJ1-1, the V gene TRBV19; D not resolved. This CDR3 contains 14 residues. V lost 7 bases, J lost 1 base, and 13 bases lay in between. CDR1 and CDR2 (germline): LNHDA, SQIVND (reference sequence). CDR3 sequence: CASKNGIGNTEAFF. CDR3 bases: TGTGCCAGTAAAAACGGGATAGGGAACACTGAAGCTTTCTTT. The full variable domain, its missing parts supplied by reference TRBV19 and TRBJ1-1, is DGGITQSPKYLFRKEGQNVTLSCEQNLNHDAMYWYRQDPGQGLRLIYYSQIVNDFQKGDIAEGYSVSREKKESFPLTVTSAQKNPTAFYLCASKNGIGNTEAFFGQGTRLTVV.

CDR3 in DNA: TGCAGCGCAGGGGGGTGGGAGACCCAGTACTTC. This encodes CSAGGWETQYF. This sequence joins TRBV20-1 and TRBJ2-5; D perhaps matches TRBD1 (7 bases). Germline assignment: CDR1 DFQATT and CDR2 SNEGSKA (reference sequence). CDR3 size: 11 residues.

This chain connects TRBV27 to TRBJ2-1; TRBD2 matches at 10 bases. This CDR3 is 17 amino acids long. Germline lookup yields CDR1 MNHEY and CDR2 SMNVEV (reference sequence). J was trimmed by 8 bases and V by 2 bases; bases with no gene match: 12. The CDR3 DNA sequence: TGTGCCAGCAGTTTAAGGCTAGCGGGAGTCCATATTGATGAGCAGTTCTTC. As protein: CASSLRLAGVHIDEQFF.

The chain employs TRBV4-3 and TRBJ2-7; TRBD2 might be the D (7 bases). Germline CDR1 and CDR2: LGHNA and YSLEER. The CDR3 covers 14 residues. Trimming removed 0 bases at V and 4 bases at J, with 10 bases between. The DNA for the CDR3 is TGCGCCAGCAGCCAAGATGAGGGGGGGTACGAGCAGTACTTC. Residues: CASSQDEGGYEQYF.

This clone was detected a few times. The rearrangement uses TRBV4-2 and TRBJ2-3; TRBD1 agrees at 7 bases. Germline CDR1 reads LGHNA; CDR2 reads YNFKEQ. The CDR3 spans 16 residues. V lost 0 bases to trimming and J lost 3 bases; unmatched junction nucleotides: 6. Here the CDR3 reads CASSQEYRGRTDTQYF. The CDR3 DNA follows: TGTGCCAGCAGCCAAGAGTACAGGGGTAGGACAGATACGCAGTATTTT.

This chain connects TRBV2 to TRBJ1-5; 9 bases fit TRBD1. There are 15 residues in the CDR3. V lost 3 bases to trimming and J lost 4 bases; unmatched junction nucleotides: 4. Germline V CDR1 and CDR2: SNHLY, FYNNEI. CDR3 coding DNA: TGTGCCAGCAGTGATCCGGGACAGGGAAATCAGCCCCAGCATTTT. Residues: CASSDPGQGNQPQHF.

The genes are TRBV7-9 and TRBJ2-5; tentative D call: TRBD2 (5 bases). Germline V gene lookup returns CDR1 SEHNR and CDR2 FQNEAQ (reference sequence). Trimming pared 3 bases from V and 1 base from J, leaving 12 bases between. The CDR3 covers 15 residues. In DNA form, the CDR3 reads TGTGCCAGCAGCTTGCTAGCCGGGGTCCAAGAGACCCAGTACTTC. This codes for CASSLLAGVQETQYF. The full variable domain, with the rest looked up from reference TRBV7-9 and TRBJ2-5, is DTGVSQNPRHKITKRGQNVTFRCDPISEHNRLYWYRQTLGQGPEFLTYFQNEAQLEKSRLLSDRFSAERPKGSFSTLEIQRTEQGDSAMYLCASSLLAGVQETQYFGPGTRLLVL.

V and J are TRBV27 and TRBJ2-7; D may be TRBD2 (7 bases). The V end was cut by 6 bases, the J end by 1 base, with 13 bases between. The CDR3 is 14 amino acids. CDR1 and CDR2 (germline): MNHEY, SMNVEV (reference sequence). The CDR3: CASRSRGASYEQYF. The CDR3, as DNA: TGTGCCAGCAGATCCCGGGGGGCGTCCTACGAGCAGTACTTC.

V gene TRBV25-1 combines with J gene TRBJ1-5; TRBD1 agrees at 7 bases. The CDR3 runs to 14 residues. Germline loops: CDR1 MGHDK, CDR2 SYGVNS. Losses at the gene ends were 6 bases for V and 6 bases for J; bases not matched to a gene: 8. CDR3 region: CASSPQGDTQPQHF. CDR3 DNA sequence: TGTGCCAGCAGCCCCCAGGGGGACACTCAGCCCCAGCATTTT.

The rearrangement joins TRBV7-3 to TRBJ1-1; no clear D. The CDR3 totals 12 residues. CDR1 SGHTA and CDR2 FQGTGA come from the germline V gene. The V end was cut by 3 bases, the J end by 8 bases, with 10 bases between. This CDR3 reads CASSFYQAEAFF. As DNA, the CDR3 is TGTGCCAGCAGCTTTTACCAGGCGGAAGCTTTCTTT.

This clone is a singleton in its sample. The chain joins TRBV6-1 to TRBJ2-1; 8 bases line up with TRBD2. CDR3 size: 16 residues. With 6 bases clipped from V and 2 bases from J, the junction kept 9 bases outside the gene matches. Germline V gene lookup returns CDR1 MNHNS and CDR2 SASEGT. CDR3 DNA sequence: TGTGCCAGCAGCGAACTAGCGGTTAACGCCTACAATGAGCAGTTCTTC. Translating it yields CASSELAVNAYNEQFF.

The chain links TRBV10-3 to TRBJ1-1, with D possibly being TRBD1 (6 bases). Germline V gives CDR1 ENHRY, CDR2 SYGVKD. V lost 6 bases to trimming and J lost 0 bases, with 17 bases between them. The CDR3 runs 16 residues. Written as DNA, the CDR3 is TGTGCCATCAGCCAAACACAGGGAACAATGAACACTGAAGCTTTCTTT. As protein: CAISQTQGTMNTEAFF.

The chain couples TRBV6-6 to TRBJ1-1; no reliable D call. This CDR3 contains 14 residues. Germline-derived CDR1 and CDR2 are MNHNY and SVGAGI (reference sequence). Trimming removed 6 bases at V and 1 base at J, with 12 bases between. The CDR3 DNA sequence: TGTGCCAGCAGCCCTAGAGCCCCGAACACTGAAGCTTTCTTT. Translation: CASSPRAPNTEAFF.

The rearrangement joins TRBV7-2 to TRBJ1-5; D is perhaps TRBD1 (6 bases). This CDR3 has 14 amino acids. The germline V and J ends were trimmed by 0 bases and 5 bases, with 8 bases remaining between them. Per germline, CDR1 SGHTA and CDR2 FQGNSA. The CDR3 sequence: CASSLAQGYQPQHF. DNA of the CDR3: TGTGCCAGCAGCTTAGCACAGGGATATCAGCCCCAGCATTTT.

Only one count was recorded for this clone. The chain has TRBV30 and TRBJ1-5; D uncertain. The CDR3 runs to 12 residues. V was pared by 5 bases and J by 5 bases, with 10 bases between. CDR1 and CDR2 (germline): GTSNPN, SVGIG (reference sequence). The CDR3 region has the DNA TGTGCCTGGGGACTCTCAGATCAGCCCCAGCATTTT. Translating it yields CAWGLSDQPQHF.

The chain carries TRBV18 and TRBJ2-5; D possibly corresponds to TRBD2 (6 bases). Trimming pared 0 bases from V and 1 base from J, leaving 12 bases between. The germline CDR1 and CDR2 sequences are KGHSH and LQKENI. The CDR3 loop spans 16 amino acids. As DNA, the CDR3 is TGTGCCAGCTCACCACCTATGGTGGGGGGCCAAGAGACCCAGTACTTC. This translates into CASSPPMVGGQETQYF.

V is TRBV5-4 and J is TRBJ2-2, with D unclear. CDR1 and CDR2 (germline): SGHNT, YYREEE (reference sequence). V lost 0 bases and J 2 bases, leaving 8 bases between the germline ends. This CDR3 spans 15 amino acids. The CDR3 DNA is TGTGCCAGCAGCTTGGATCAGGTTAACACCGGGGAGCTGTTTTTT. Translated, it gives CASSLDQVNTGELFF.

V and J are TRBV4-1 and TRBJ2-3; TRBD1 matches 8 bases. V shed 4 bases, J shed 2 bases, and the junction held 2 bases outside the gene matches. This CDR3 region has 14 residues. The V gene's germline CDR1 is MGHRA and CDR2 YSYEKL. The CDR3 coding sequence is TGCGCCAGCAGCCCGGGACAGGCCACAGATACGCAGTATTTT. Translated: CASSPGQATDTQYF.

The chain recombines TRBV29-1 with TRBJ2-1, with D perhaps TRBD2 (6 bases). Germline V gene data show CDR1 as SQVTM and CDR2 as ANQGSEA. The V and J ends lost 6 bases and 8 bases respectively, with 20 bases between them. This CDR3 contains 14 residues. The CDR3, as DNA: TGCAGCGTCTCCGGGACCGCGGGGATCGATGAGCAGTTCTTC. Amino acid sequence: CSVSGTAGIDEQFF.

The chain recombines TRBV27 with TRBJ2-1, with D maybe TRBD2 (5 bases). This CDR3 has 15 amino acids. Germline lookup yields CDR1 MNHEY and CDR2 SMNVEV (reference sequence). V lost 3 bases to trimming and J lost 7 bases, with 16 bases between them. CDR3 coding DNA: TGTGCCAGCAGTTTGGCGGGTTATGATTTGAATGAGCAGTTCTTC. Encoded protein: CASSLAGYDLNEQFF.

CDR3: CASSYRDNTEAFF. The CDR3 DNA is TGTGCCAGCAGTTACCGGGATAACACTGAAGCTTTCTTT. The rearrangement uses TRBV6-5 and TRBJ1-1; D gene uncertain. The germline V gene encodes CDR1 MNHEY and CDR2 SVGAGI. V shed 2 bases and J shed 2 bases, with 6 bases lying between them. This CDR3 contains 13 residues.